The rows below give T cell receptor beta chains drawn from one sample of a study of a mutant IDH1 vaccine in newly diagnosed glioma. Clones were sequenced by immunoSEQ multiplex PCR, and TCRdb holds only the in-frame ones, with some missing. The sample includes about 68,000 clones, approximately 85% of them seen just once. The sample was PBMCs, taken from a glioma patient treated with radiotherapy, temozolomide or both. These TCRs come from a man aged 50-59 years with glioma. Each CDR3 is given with its conserved first and last residue. D genes are given only for firm matches. The size entry is marked missing in some rows and otherwise reads once, few, many or a size class.

V gene,D gene,clone size,J gene,CDR3 DNA,CDR3 protein
TRBV6-1,-,-,TRBJ1-4,TGTGCCAGCAGTGAATCGGTAGCAACTAATGAAAAACTGTTTTTT,CASSESVATNEKLFF
TRBV6-4,-,few,TRBJ2-7,TGTGCCAGCAGTGACTCGAACGGTCCATTCTACGAGCAGTACTTC,CASSDSNGPFYEQYF
TRBV29-1,-,-,TRBJ2-3,TGCAGCGTTGACAGCGAGAGCACAGATACGCAGTATTTT,CSVDSESTDTQYF
TRBV6-4,TRBD1,-,TRBJ2-3,TGTGCCAGCTCACAGGGGGCCTTCTCCGATACGCAGTATTTT,CASSQGAFSDTQYF
TRBV9,TRBD1,-,TRBJ1-4,TGTGCCAGCAGCGTAGCGGGGACAGGGGCAGCCGAAAAACTGTTTTTT,CASSVAGTGAAEKLFF
TRBV6-5,TRBD1,-,TRBJ1-1,TGTGCCAGCAGTTACCGGACAGGGGTGACTGAAGCTTTCTTT,CASSYRTGVTEAFF
TRBV2,TRBD1,-,TRBJ1-5,TGTGCCAGCAGTGAGACAGGGCTTAATCAGCCCCAGCATTTT,CASSETGLNQPQHF
TRBV7-2,TRBD2,few,TRBJ2-7,TGTGCCAGCAGCTTAGGCTTAGGAAAACGGGGGGCCTACGAGCAGTACTTC,CASSLGLGKRGAYEQYF
TRBV6-5,-,-,TRBJ2-1,TGTGCCAGCAGTCCCGGGGGTCTCTCCTACAATGAGCAGTTCTTC,CASSPGGLSYNEQFF
TRBV2,-,few,TRBJ2-2,TGTGCCAGCTCCGAAGAGGGGACCGGGGAGCTGTTTTTT,CASSEEGTGELFF
TRBV28,TRBD1,-,TRBJ1-2,TGTGCCAGCACCGAAGGGGGACAGAACTATGGCTACACCTTC,CASTEGGQNYGYTF
TRBV7-3,-,-,TRBJ2-5,TGTGCCAGCAGCTTAGTTGGGGAAGAGACCCAGTACTTC,CASSLVGEETQYF
TRBV20-1,-,-,TRBJ2-1,TGCAGTGCTGGGGACATCGAGCAGTTCTTC,CSAGDIEQFF
TRBV10-3,-,-,TRBJ2-2,TGTGCCATCAGTGAGAACAGCCCATCGAACACCGGGGAGCTGTTTTTT,CAISENSPSNTGELFF
TRBV28,-,-,TRBJ1-1,TGTGCCAGCAGTTTCCTCGCAGGGGAGGGGTTGAACACTGAAGCTTTCTTT,CASSFLAGEGLNTEAFF
TRBV6-1,-,-,TRBJ2-2,TGTGCCAGCAGTGAACCCGGGGTGGACGGGGAGCTGTTTTTT,CASSEPGVDGELFF
TRBV7-9,-,-,TRBJ1-1,TGTGCCAGCAGCTTAGCCGGGCGGCGGTCGGCGTTCACTGAAGCTTTCTTT,CASSLAGRRSAFTEAFF
TRBV11-2,-,-,TRBJ2-1,TGTGCCAGCAGCTCCTCGAGAGAAGAGCAGTTCTTC,CASSSSREEQFF
TRBV6-5,TRBD2,many,TRBJ2-1,TGTGCCAGCAGTTGGGACTACAAATCAGGGAATGAGCAGTTCTTC,CASSWDYKSGNEQFF
TRBV10-3,TRBD1,-,TRBJ2-2,TGTGCCAGCTCCGGGACAGGGTCGTCCGCCGGGGAGCTGTTTTTT,CASSGTGSSAGELFF
TRBV5-4,-,few,TRBJ1-4,TGTGCCAGCAGCTTCGACGGAGCCACTAATGAAAAACTGTTTTTT,CASSFDGATNEKLFF
TRBV30,-,-,TRBJ1-4,TGTGCCTGGAGTATCGGGAGAACAACTAATGAAAAACTGTTTTTT,CAWSIGRTTNEKLFF
TRBV5-1,-,-,TRBJ1-2,TGCGCCAGCAGCCCTGAGGGGACGGGCTATGGCTACACCTTC,CASSPEGTGYGYTF
TRBV29-1,TRBD1,-,TRBJ2-7,TGCAGCGCGGGACAGGGGGCTTCCTACGAGCAGTACTTC,CSAGQGASYEQYF
TRBV7-9,-,-,TRBJ1-1,TGTGCCAGCAGTTTTCAGGGTGCAGCTTTCTTT,CASSFQGAAFF
TRBV4-1,-,once,TRBJ2-7,TGCGCCAGCAGCCCCCTTCCGGGGTACTCCTACGAGCAGTACTTC,CASSPLPGYSYEQYF
TRBV7-2,TRBD1,once,TRBJ1-2,TGTGCCAGCAGCTTGACAGGGGGCGAGGGCTACACCTTC,CASSLTGGEGYTF
TRBV29-1,-,-,TRBJ1-3,TGCAGCGTGGGGGACTTGAGCTCTGGAAACACCATATATTTT,CSVGDLSSGNTIYF
TRBV18,TRBD1,-,TRBJ1-4,TGTGCCAGCTCAGCCGGGACAGGGGATGAAAAACTGTTTTTT,CASSAGTGDEKLFF
TRBV5-1,-,-,TRBJ1-1,TGCGCCAGCAGCTTGGGGCACCTGGGAGGGAACACTGAAGCTTTCTTT,CASSLGHLGGNTEAFF
TRBV30,-,-,TRBJ1-1,TGTGCCTGGAGTGTCCCGGGGGCGAAAGCTTTCTTT,CAWSVPGAKAFF